These 13 T cell receptor beta chains were sequenced from one sample in a study of blood T cell repertoires in COVID-19. Profiling relied on immunoSEQ multiplex PCR, and the TCRdb table lists in-frame clones only, not all of them. The sample includes 90,000 to 130,000 clones, around 86% of them seen just once. Sequencing used peripheral blood. These receptor sequences come from an older woman with acute or convalescent COVID-19.

At least ten counts were recorded for this clone. In DNA, the CDR3 is TGTGCCAGCAGTGAACCTGGGAGGAACGGGGAGCTGTTTTTT. It encodes CASSEPGRNGELFF. This chain links TRBV6-1 with TRBJ2-2, with D perhaps matching TRBD2 (6 bases). V lost 2 bases and J 7 bases, leaving 11 bases between the germline ends. The CDR3 runs to 14 residues. CDR1 and CDR2 (germline): MNHNS, SASEGT.

V and J are TRBV12-3 or TRBV12-4 and TRBJ1-2; 7 bases map to TRBD1. This CDR3 has 13 residues. V shed 6 bases and J 8 bases; nucleotides not matched to a gene: 9. CDR3 DNA: TGTGCCAGCAGCCGTGGCCTAGGGGGCGGCTACACCTTC. Protein product: CASSRGLGGGYTF.

This clone came up once. J is TRBJ2-2 and V is TRBV27, with D unclear. Looked up from germline, CDR1 is MNHEY and CDR2 is SMNVEV (reference sequence). V lost 5 bases to trimming and J lost 7 bases, with 5 bases between them. This CDR3 region has 11 residues. CDR3 sequence (DNA): TGTGCCAGCAGTCTCCTCGGGGAGCTGTTTTTT. Its protein is CASSLLGELFF.

A single count supports this clone. This chain links TRBV28 with TRBJ1-6, with 7 bases lining up with TRBD1. With 0 bases clipped from V and 8 bases from J, the junction kept 4 bases outside the gene matches. CDR3 length: 15 amino acids. Germline V CDR1 and CDR2: MDHEN, SYDVKM. For the CDR3, the DNA is TGTGCCAGCAGTTTATGGCGGGACAGTTATTCACCCCTCCACTTT. It is translated as CASSLWRDSYSPLHF.

This CDR3 reads CASSFGGIGDTIYF. CDR3 DNA sequence: TGTGCCAGCAGCTTCGGAGGGATTGGGGACACCATATATTTT. V is TRBV7-2 and J is TRBJ1-3; D uncertain. V lost 3 bases and J lost 8, with 14 bases in between. Germline V gene sequence: CDR1 SGHTA, CDR2 FQGNSA. The CDR3 consists of 14 residues.

Only one count was recorded for this clone. The chain carries TRBV27 and TRBJ2-2, with D perhaps matching TRBD2 (5 bases). V gave up 5 bases and J gave up 2 bases, with 21 bases separating them. Germline-derived CDR1 and CDR2 are MNHEY and SMNVEV (reference sequence). This CDR3 has 18 residues. The DNA for the CDR3 is TGTGCCAGCAGTCCCCCTACTAGATACCTTTTAAACACCGGGGAGCTGTTTTTT. This gives the protein CASSPPTRYLLNTGELFF.

The chain combines TRBV27 with TRBJ1-1; D is perhaps TRBD1 (6 bases). Trimming took off 2 bases at V and 4 bases at J, with 11 bases between the two ends. This CDR3 spans 14 amino acids. The germline V gene encodes CDR1 MNHEY and CDR2 SMNVEV (reference sequence). CDR3 sequence reads: CASSLNRVGTEAFF. The CDR3 DNA is TGTGCCAGCAGTTTAAACAGGGTGGGCACTGAAGCTTTCTTT.

The chain uses TRBV4-3 and TRBJ1-3; D unclear. Trimming stripped 0 bases from V and 2 bases from J, with 8 bases between. This CDR3 region has 15 residues. Per the germline V gene, CDR1 is LGHNA and CDR2 is YSLEER. CDR3 residues: CASSQDSSTGNTIYF. In nucleotides, the CDR3 is TGCGCCAGCAGCCAAGACAGTTCAACTGGAAACACCATATATTTT.

The chain has TRBV6-1 and TRBJ2-3, with a possible D match to TRBD2 (7 bases). V gave up 2 bases and J gave up 3 bases, with 15 bases separating them. The germline CDR1 and CDR2 sequences are MNHNS and SASEGT. The CDR3 consists of 16 residues. In DNA, the CDR3 is TGTGCCAGCAGTGAACAAGGGGGGGGCCGGACAGATACGCAGTATTTT. The encoded protein is CASSEQGGGRTDTQYF.

About this clone itself: This same CDR3 is encoded by further DNA sequences in the sample. The chain uses TRBV5-4 and TRBJ2-3; 10 nucleotides align to TRBD2. This CDR3 comprises 16 residues. Germline V CDR1 and CDR2: SGHNT, YYREEE (reference sequence). J gave up 2 bases and V 1 base, and 4 bases lay outside the gene matches. The CDR3 sequence is CASSLRAGGPTDTQYF. CDR3 DNA sequence: TGTGCCAGCAGCTTGCGAGCGGGGGGGCCCACAGATACGCAGTATTTT.

The chain combines TRBV12-3 or TRBV12-4 with TRBJ2-2; D perhaps matches TRBD1 (6 bases). CDR3 length: 13 amino acids. Trimming left V 5 bases short and J 6 bases short, with 10 bases between. In nucleotides, the CDR3 is TGTGCCAGCAGTCTGACAGGTCCCGGGGAGCTGTTTTTT. It specifies CASSLTGPGELFF.

The gene calls are TRBV4-3 and TRBJ2-3; 8 bases match TRBD1. After removal of 0 bases from V and 10 bases from J, the junction contained 12 bases not matched to a gene. The germline gives CDR1 LGHNA, CDR2 YSLEER. The length of the CDR3 is 16 residues. CDR3 amino acids: CASSQDPQGQESPQYF. The DNA of the CDR3 is TGCGCCAGCAGCCAAGACCCTCAGGGACAGGAGAGTCCGCAGTATTTT.

The genes are TRBV19 and TRBJ1-5; TRBD1 is a possible D gene (6 bases). Germline CDR1 LNHDA, CDR2 SQIVND (reference sequence). The CDR3 runs 15 residues. The ends were cut back, 3 bases at V and 2 bases at J, with 11 bases in the middle. The CDR3 protein is CASSIGGGRNQPQHF. CDR3 sequence (DNA): TGTGCCAGTAGTATTGGGGGCGGACGCAATCAGCCCCAGCATTTT. Filled out from reference TRBV19 and TRBJ1-5, the complete variable domain reads DGGITQSPKYLFRKEGQNVTLSCEQNLNHDAMYWYRQDPGQGLRLIYYSQIVNDFQKGDIAEGYSVSREKKESFPLTVTSAQKNPTAFYLCASSIGGGRNQPQHFGDGTRLSIL.